The 17 T cell receptor beta chains listed next were all sequenced from one sample in a study of shared clonotypes between healthy human individuals. Method: immunoSEQ multiplex PCR; TCRdb's copy keeps in-frame clones and lacks some. The sample consists of 2 million to 2.5 million clones, 93% of them appearing once. Positive CCR7 selection of CD45RO-negative cells yielded the naive CD8 cells, and terminally differentiated effector memory CD45RA+ cells were excluded. Sequenced input: naive CD8+ T cells from PBMCs. These receptors all stem from a man between 18 and 35 years old in good health. Some clones in this sample may be carry-over from other donors' samples.

The rearrangement links TRBV10-1 to TRBJ2-7, with 9 bases fitting TRBD2. CDR3 size: 15 residues. The germline V gene encodes CDR1 WNHNN and CDR2 SYGVQD (reference sequence). The ends lost 0 bases at V and 5 bases at J; junction bases unmatched: 5. DNA for the CDR3: TGCGCCAGCAGTGAGTCGGTAGCGGGAGCCCACGAGCAGTACTTC. Amino acids: CASSESVAGAHEQYF.

About this clone: The same CDR3 is also encoded by other DNA sequences in this sample. This chain connects TRBV5-6 to TRBJ2-3; 8 nucleotides match TRBD2. Germline V gene sequence: CDR1 SGHDT, CDR2 YYEEEE. The CDR3 spans 14 residues. The V and J ends lost 0 bases and 6 bases, in that order; junction bases with no gene match: 3. CDR3 DNA sequence: TGTGCCAGCAGCTTGGCCGGGACTAGTGATACGCAGTATTTT. Its translation is CASSLAGTSDTQYF.

This chain's CDR3 is CASSVGGRWNEKLFF. The CDR3 region has the DNA TGTGCCAGCAGCGTAGGTGGGCGATGGAATGAAAAACTGTTTTTT. The gene calls are TRBV9 and TRBJ1-4, with D hard to call. The V and J ends lost 0 bases and 5 bases respectively, with 11 bases between them. The germline gives CDR1 SGDLS, CDR2 YYNGEE. This CDR3 region has 15 residues.

This clone showed up just once. The chain recombines TRBV11-2 with TRBJ2-7; 7 bases are a match to TRBD1. V dropped 4 bases and J dropped 4; count of bases not matched to a gene: 16. The V gene's germline CDR1 is SGHAT and CDR2 FQNNGV. The CDR3 contains 17 residues. CDR3 bases: TGTGCCAGCAGCTCGACTTACCCACAGGGGCCGTTGTACGAGCAGTACTTC. This gives the protein CASSSTYPQGPLYEQYF.

The rearrangement joins TRBV7-8 to TRBJ1-3, with D maybe TRBD1 (5 bases). V lost 7 bases to trimming and J lost 0 bases, with 16 bases between them. CDR1 is SGHVS and CDR2 is FQNEAQ in the germline V gene. The CDR3 contains 16 residues. CDR3 amino acids: CASTVSGPRSGNTIYF. In nucleotides, the CDR3 is TGTGCCAGCACAGTATCGGGGCCCCGCTCTGGAAACACCATATATTTT.

The gene calls are TRBV4-2 and TRBJ2-7; 7 bases align to TRBD2. CDR1 is LGHNA, CDR2 YNFKEQ, per germline. The CDR3 loop spans 16 amino acids. V trimming: 0 bases; J trimming: 3 bases; junction bases outside the gene matches: 8. The CDR3 region is CASSQDRLAENYEQYF. The CDR3 DNA reads as TGTGCCAGCAGCCAAGATCGGCTAGCGGAGAACTACGAGCAGTACTTC.

J is TRBJ2-2 and V is TRBV4-2; 9 positions agree with TRBD2. The CDR3 consists of 16 residues. The germline gives CDR1 LGHNA, CDR2 YNFKEQ. Trimming cost V 4 bases and J 1 base; bases outside gene matches: 4. The CDR3: CASSPIAGENTGELFF. DNA for the CDR3: TGTGCCAGCAGCCCTATAGCGGGAGAGAACACCGGGGAGCTGTTTTTT.

This rearrangement joins TRBV2 to TRBJ2-1; no clear D. Germline lookup yields CDR1 SNHLY and CDR2 FYNNEI. The CDR3 extends over 10 amino acids. V gave up 6 bases and J gave up 10 bases, with 7 bases separating them. The CDR3 loop is CASRSSEQFF. The DNA for the CDR3 is TGTGCCAGCAGAAGTAGCGAGCAGTTCTTC. Drawing the rest from reference TRBV2 and TRBJ2-1, the complete variable domain is EPEVTQTPSHQVTQMGQEVILRCVPISNHLYFYWYRQILGQKVEFLVSFYNNEISEKSEIFDDQFSVERPDGSNFTLKIRSTKLEDSAMYFCASRSSEQFFGPGTRLTVL.

This rearrangement joins TRBV15 to TRBJ2-1; 11 positions match TRBD2. The ends lost 5 bases at V and 2 bases at J; junction bases unmatched: 8. The CDR3 sequence is 17 residues long. The V gene's germline CDR1 is LNHNV and CDR2 YYDKDF (reference sequence). The DNA of the CDR3 is TGTGCCACCAGCGCCGGGACTAGCGGTTACCCCTACAATGAGCAGTTCTTC. It yields the protein CATSAGTSGYPYNEQFF.

This chain links TRBV28 with TRBJ2-1; 10 bases map to TRBD2. This CDR3 is 16 amino acids long. V was clipped by 6 bases and J by 2 bases; unmatched bases: 7. Germline CDR1 reads MDHEN; CDR2 reads SYDVKM. The CDR3 DNA reads TGTGCCAGCAGCCCTAGCGGGAGAGGACCCTACAATGAGCAGTTCTTC. Residues: CASSPSGRGPYNEQFF.

This sequence joins TRBV27 and TRBJ1-5; D is possibly TRBD1 (5 bases). CDR1 MNHEY and CDR2 SMNVEV come from the germline V gene (reference sequence). The CDR3 contains 16 residues. V dropped 6 bases and J dropped 2 bases, with 17 bases sitting between them. CDR3 nucleotide sequence: TGTGCCAGCAGAATTGGGGCGGATGCCGGCAATCAGCCCCAGCATTTT. It codes for CASRIGADAGNQPQHF.

The rearrangement joins TRBV19 to TRBJ2-5; D possibly corresponds to TRBD2 (6 bases). The V gene lost 11 bases and the J gene lost 7 bases, with 20 bases spanning the gap. From germline, CDR1 is LNHDA and CDR2 SQIVND (reference sequence). The CDR3 runs to 13 residues. The CDR3: CAGTGTWVWTQYF. The CDR3 DNA sequence: TGTGCCGGGACCGGGACTTGGGTGTGGACCCAGTACTTC. The complete variable domain, with remaining parts taken from reference TRBV19 and TRBJ2-5, reads DGGITQSPKYLFRKEGQNVTLSCEQNLNHDAMYWYRQDPGQGLRLIYYSQIVNDFQKGDIAEGYSVSREKKESFPLTVTSAQKNPTAFYLCAGTGTWVWTQYFGPGTRLLVL.

The gene calls are TRBV28 and TRBJ2-1; 7 bases fit TRBD2. V lost 3 bases, J lost 7 bases, and 9 bases stayed unmatched. Germline-derived CDR1 and CDR2 are MDHEN and SYDVKM. This CDR3 has 15 amino acids. CDR3 loop: CASSFPSSGFNEQFF. In DNA form, the CDR3 reads TGTGCCAGCAGTTTTCCGTCTAGCGGTTTTAATGAGCAGTTCTTC. Together with reference TRBV28 and TRBJ2-1, the CDR3 gives the full variable domain: DVKVTQSSRYLVKRTGEKVFLECVQDMDHENMFWYRQDPGLGLRLIYFSYDVKMKEKGDIPEGYSVSREKKERFSLILESASTNQTSMYLCASSFPSSGFNEQFFGPGTRLTVL.

The CDR3 DNA follows: TGCGCCAGCAGCCAAGACACCACAGGGCCCGGCACTGAAGCTTTCTTT. Translating it yields CASSQDTTGPGTEAFF. The rearrangement uses TRBV4-1 and TRBJ1-1; D may be TRBD1 (6 bases). This CDR3 has 16 amino acids. V lost 0 bases to trimming and J lost 4 bases, with 15 bases between them. In germline, CDR1 is MGHRA, CDR2 YSYEKL.

This rearrangement joins TRBV6-5 to TRBJ1-5, with D tentatively TRBD1 (6 bases). There are 13 residues in the CDR3. Germline assignment: CDR1 MNHEY and CDR2 SVGAGI. The ends were cut back, 4 bases at V and 11 bases at J, with 15 bases in the middle. CDR3 residues: CASSSDRFSAQHF. DNA for the CDR3: TGTGCCAGCAGTTCCGACAGGTTTTCAGCCCAGCATTTT.

The chain combines TRBV28 with TRBJ2-1, with D possibly being TRBD1 (6 bases). V dropped 2 bases and J dropped 4 bases, with 12 bases sitting between them. The length of the CDR3 is 15 residues. Germline V gene lookup returns CDR1 MDHEN and CDR2 SYDVKM. The CDR3 DNA follows: TGTGCCAGCAGTTTACGGGACACACCATACAATGAGCAGTTCTTC. This codes for CASSLRDTPYNEQFF. Filled out from reference TRBV28 and TRBJ2-1, the complete variable domain reads DVKVTQSSRYLVKRTGEKVFLECVQDMDHENMFWYRQDPGLGLRLIYFSYDVKMKEKGDIPEGYSVSREKKERFSLILESASTNQTSMYLCASSLRDTPYNEQFFGPGTRLTVL.

The chain uses TRBV13 and TRBJ2-4; 9 positions agree with TRBD2. CDR1 is PRHDT, CDR2 FYEKMQ, per germline (reference sequence). This CDR3 is built from 15 residues. Trimming took 4 bases from V and 3 from J; bases not matched to a gene: 4. The chain's CDR3 is CASSSSGNGKNIQYF. The CDR3 coding sequence is TGTGCCAGCAGCTCTAGCGGGAACGGCAAAAACATTCAGTACTTC.